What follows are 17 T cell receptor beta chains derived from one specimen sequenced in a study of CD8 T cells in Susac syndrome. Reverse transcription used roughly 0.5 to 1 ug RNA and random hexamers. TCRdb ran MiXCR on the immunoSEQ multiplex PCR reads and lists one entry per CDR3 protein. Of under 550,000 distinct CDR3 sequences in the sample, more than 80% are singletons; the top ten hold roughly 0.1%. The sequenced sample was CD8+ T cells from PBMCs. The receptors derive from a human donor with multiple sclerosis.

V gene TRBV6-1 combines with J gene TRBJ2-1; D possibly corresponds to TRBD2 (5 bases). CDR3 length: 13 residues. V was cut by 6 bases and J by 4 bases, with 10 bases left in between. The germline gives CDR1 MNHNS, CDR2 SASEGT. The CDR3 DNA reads TGTGCCAGCAGACTAGGAACTTACAATGAGCAGTTCTTC. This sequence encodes CASRLGTYNEQFF.

CDR3 protein: CAWRVQSFGTEAFF. In DNA form, the CDR3 reads TGTGCCTGGAGGGTCCAGTCGTTTGGCACTGAAGCTTTCTTT. The rearrangement joins TRBV30 to TRBJ1-1; no reliable D call. Germline assignment: CDR1 GTSNPN and CDR2 SVGIG (reference sequence). The CDR3 is 14 amino acids. V was shortened by 3 bases and J by 4 bases, with 15 bases between the two germline ends.

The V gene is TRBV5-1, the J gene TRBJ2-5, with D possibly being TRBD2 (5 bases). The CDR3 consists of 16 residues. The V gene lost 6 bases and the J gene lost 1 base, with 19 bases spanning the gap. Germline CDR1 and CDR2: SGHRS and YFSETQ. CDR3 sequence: CASTETAREFQETQYF. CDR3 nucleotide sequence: TGCGCCAGCACCGAAACGGCCCGGGAATTCCAAGAGACCCAGTACTTC.

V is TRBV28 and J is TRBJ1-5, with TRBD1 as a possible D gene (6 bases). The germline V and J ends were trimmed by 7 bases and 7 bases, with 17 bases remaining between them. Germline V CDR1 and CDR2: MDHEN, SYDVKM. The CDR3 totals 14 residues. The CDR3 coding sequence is TGTGCCAGCACCCCTACCGGGGGGGGCCAGCCCCAGCATTTT. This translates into CASTPTGGGQPQHF.

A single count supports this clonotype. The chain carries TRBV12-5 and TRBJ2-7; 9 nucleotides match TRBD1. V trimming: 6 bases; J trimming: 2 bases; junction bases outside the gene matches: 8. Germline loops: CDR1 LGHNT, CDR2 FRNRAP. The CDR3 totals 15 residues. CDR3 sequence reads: CASGYGTGSPYEQYF. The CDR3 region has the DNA TGTGCTAGTGGGTACGGGACAGGGAGTCCCTACGAGCAGTACTTC.

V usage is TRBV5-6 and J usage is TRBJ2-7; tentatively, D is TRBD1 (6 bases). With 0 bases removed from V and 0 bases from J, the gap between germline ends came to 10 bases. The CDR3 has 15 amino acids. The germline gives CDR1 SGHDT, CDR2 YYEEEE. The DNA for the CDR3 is TGTGCCAGCAGCTTGGGGACAGCGAACTCCTACGAGCAGTACTTC. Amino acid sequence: CASSLGTANSYEQYF.

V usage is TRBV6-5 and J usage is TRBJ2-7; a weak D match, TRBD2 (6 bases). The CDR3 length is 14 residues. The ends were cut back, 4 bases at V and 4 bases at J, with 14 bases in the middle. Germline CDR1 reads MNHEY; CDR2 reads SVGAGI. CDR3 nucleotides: TGTGCCAGCAGTTGGGGCGGCGGAGGGTACGAGCAGTACTTC. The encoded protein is CASSWGGGGYEQYF.

This CDR3 reads CASDKPGNTEAFF. The CDR3 region has the DNA TGTGCCAGTGATAAGCCGGGAAACACTGAAGCTTTCTTT. The chain joins TRBV19 to TRBJ1-1, with unresolved D. The CDR3 consists of 13 residues. Per the germline V gene, CDR1 is LNHDA and CDR2 is SQIVND (reference sequence). V was cut by 8 bases and J by 2 bases, with 12 bases left in between.

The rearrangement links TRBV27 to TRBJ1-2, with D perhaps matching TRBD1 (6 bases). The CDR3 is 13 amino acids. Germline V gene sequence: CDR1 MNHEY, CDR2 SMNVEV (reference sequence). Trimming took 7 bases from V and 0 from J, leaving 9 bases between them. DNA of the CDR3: TGTGCCAGCAAACAGGGTACTAACTATGGCTACACCTTC. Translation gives CASKQGTNYGYTF.

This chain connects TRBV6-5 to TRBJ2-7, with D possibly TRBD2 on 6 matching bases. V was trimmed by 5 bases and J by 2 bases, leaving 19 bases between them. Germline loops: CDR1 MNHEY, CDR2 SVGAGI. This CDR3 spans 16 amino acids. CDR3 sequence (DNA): TGTGCCAGCAGTCACCACCTGCGGCGGGGTCCCTACGAGCAGTACTTC. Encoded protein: CASSHHLRRGPYEQYF.

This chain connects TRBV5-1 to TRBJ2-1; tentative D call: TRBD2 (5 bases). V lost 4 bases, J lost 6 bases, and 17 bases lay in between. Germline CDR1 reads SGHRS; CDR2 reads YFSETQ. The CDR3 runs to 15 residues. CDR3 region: CASSPTRDSSNEQFF. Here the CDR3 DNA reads TGCGCCAGCAGCCCTACTAGGGATTCTTCCAATGAGCAGTTCTTC.

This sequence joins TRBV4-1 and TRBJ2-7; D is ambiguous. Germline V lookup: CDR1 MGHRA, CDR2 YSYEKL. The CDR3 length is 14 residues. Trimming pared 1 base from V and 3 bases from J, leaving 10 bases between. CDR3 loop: CASSQGFGNYEQYF. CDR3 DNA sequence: TGCGCCAGCAGCCAAGGGTTTGGGAACTACGAGCAGTACTTC.

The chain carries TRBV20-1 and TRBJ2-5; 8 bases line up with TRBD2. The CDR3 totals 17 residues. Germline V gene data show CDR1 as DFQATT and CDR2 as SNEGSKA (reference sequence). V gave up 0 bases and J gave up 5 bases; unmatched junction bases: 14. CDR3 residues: CSARDLLTSREGETQYF. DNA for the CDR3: TGCAGTGCTAGAGACCTCTTAACTAGCCGGGAGGGTGAGACCCAGTACTTC.

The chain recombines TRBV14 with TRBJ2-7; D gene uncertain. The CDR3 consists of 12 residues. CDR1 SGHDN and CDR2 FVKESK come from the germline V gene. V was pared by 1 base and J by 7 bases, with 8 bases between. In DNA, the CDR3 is TGTGCCAGCAGCCAAGGACATCTGGAGCAGTACTTC. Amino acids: CASSQGHLEQYF.

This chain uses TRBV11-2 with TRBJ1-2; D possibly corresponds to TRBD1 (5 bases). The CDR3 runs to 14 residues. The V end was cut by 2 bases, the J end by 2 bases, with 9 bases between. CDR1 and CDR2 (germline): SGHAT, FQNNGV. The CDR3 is CASSLNRRNYGYTF. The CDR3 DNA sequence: TGTGCCAGCAGCTTAAACAGGAGAAACTATGGCTACACCTTC.

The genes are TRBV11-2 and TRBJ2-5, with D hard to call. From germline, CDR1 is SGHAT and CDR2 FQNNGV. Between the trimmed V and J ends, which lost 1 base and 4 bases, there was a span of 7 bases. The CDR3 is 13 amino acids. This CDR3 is CASSLVTPETQYF. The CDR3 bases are TGTGCCAGCAGCTTAGTTACCCCAGAGACCCAGTACTTC.

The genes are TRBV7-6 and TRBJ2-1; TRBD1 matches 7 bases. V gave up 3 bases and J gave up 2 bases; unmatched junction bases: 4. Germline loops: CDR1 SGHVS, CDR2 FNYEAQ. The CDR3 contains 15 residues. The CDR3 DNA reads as TGTGCCAGCAGCTTTGAACAGGGGCCCTACAATGAGCAGTTCTTC. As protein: CASSFEQGPYNEQFF.